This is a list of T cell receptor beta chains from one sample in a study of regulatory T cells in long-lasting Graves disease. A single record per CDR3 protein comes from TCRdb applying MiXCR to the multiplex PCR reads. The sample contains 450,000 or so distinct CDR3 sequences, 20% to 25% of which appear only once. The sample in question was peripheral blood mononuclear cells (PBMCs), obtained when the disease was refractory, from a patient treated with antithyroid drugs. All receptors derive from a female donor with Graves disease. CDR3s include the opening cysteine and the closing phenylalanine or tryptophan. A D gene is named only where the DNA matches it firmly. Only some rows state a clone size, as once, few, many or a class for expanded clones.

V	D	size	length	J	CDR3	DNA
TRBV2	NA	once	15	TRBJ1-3	CASSPRGGGGNTIYF	TGTGCCAGCAGCCCGAGGGGGGGAGGAGGAAACACCATATATTTT
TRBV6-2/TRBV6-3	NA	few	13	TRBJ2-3	CASTPAGGDTQYF	TGTGCCAGCACCCCCGCCGGGGGAGATACGCAGTATTTT
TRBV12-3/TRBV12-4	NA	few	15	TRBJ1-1	CASSKLLWGVTEAFF	TGTGCCAGCAGCAAATTACTGTGGGGCGTTACTGAAGCTTTCTTT
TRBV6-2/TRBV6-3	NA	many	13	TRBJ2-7	CASRSGSGYEQYF	TGTGCCAGCAGGTCCGGGTCTGGCTACGAGCAGTACTTC
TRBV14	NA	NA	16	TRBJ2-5	CASSQGRAWNQETQYF	TGTGCCAGCAGCCAAGGAAGGGCATGGAACCAAGAGACCCAGTACTTC
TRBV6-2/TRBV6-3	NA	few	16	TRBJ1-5	CASSYVGVMGNQPQHF	TGTGCCAGCAGTTACGTGGGTGTGATGGGCAATCAGCCCCAGCATTTT
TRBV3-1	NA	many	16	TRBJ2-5	CASSQDMNRGQETQYF	TGTGCCAGCAGCCAAGATATGAACCGGGGCCAAGAGACCCAGTACTTC
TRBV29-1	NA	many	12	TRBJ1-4	CSASGVDEKLFF	TGCAGCGCCTCCGGGGTGGACGAAAAACTGTTTTTT
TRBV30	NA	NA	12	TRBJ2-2	CAWSRNTGELFF	TGTGCCTGGAGTAGGAACACCGGGGAGCTGTTTTTT
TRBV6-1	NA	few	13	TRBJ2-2	CALTSGPTGELFF	TGTGCCCTCACAAGCGGCCCCACCGGGGAGCTGTTTTTT
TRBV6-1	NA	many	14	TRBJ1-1	CASTSNRKNTEAFF	TGTGCCAGCACCTCAAACAGGAAAAACACTGAAGCTTTCTTT
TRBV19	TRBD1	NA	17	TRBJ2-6	CASSPRQGIAGANVLTF	TGTGCCAGTAGTCCCCGACAGGGGATTGCCGGGGCCAACGTCCTGACTTTC
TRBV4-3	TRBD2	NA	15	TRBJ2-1	CASSQVREGYNEQFF	TGCGCCAGCAGCCAAGTGCGGGAGGGGTACAATGAGCAGTTCTTC
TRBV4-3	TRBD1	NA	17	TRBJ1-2	CASSQGRQPDRGKGYTF	TGCGCCAGCAGCCAAGGCCGGCAACCGGACAGGGGAAAAGGCTACACCTTC
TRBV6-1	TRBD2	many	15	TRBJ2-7	CASSEGLAGRYEQYF	TGTGCCAGCAGTGAAGGGTTAGCGGGACGCTACGAGCAGTACTTC
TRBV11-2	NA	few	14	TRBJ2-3	CASSLDGPHSTQYF	TGTGCCAGCAGCTTAGATGGACCGCATTCTACGCAGTATTTT
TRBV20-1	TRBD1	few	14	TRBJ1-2	CSARDRDRGYGYTF	TGCAGTGCTAGAGATCGGGACAGGGGGTATGGCTACACCTTC
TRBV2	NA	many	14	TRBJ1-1	CASSVVGVNTEAFF	TGTGCCAGCAGTGTTGTGGGAGTGAACACTGAAGCTTTCTTT
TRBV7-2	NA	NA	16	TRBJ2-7	CASSLARTDYSYEQYF	TGTGCCAGCAGCTTAGCGAGGACGGATTACTCCTACGAGCAGTACTTC
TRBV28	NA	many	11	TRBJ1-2	CASSRGVGYTF	TGTGCCAGCAGTCGGGGGGTTGGCTACACCTTC
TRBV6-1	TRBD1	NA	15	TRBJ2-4	CASSPAGTGGRFSVF	TGTGCCAGCAGTCCGGCCGGGACAGGGGGAAGGTTCTCAGTCTTC
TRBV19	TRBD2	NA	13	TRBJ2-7	CASSISGRDRQYF	TGTGCCAGTAGTATTAGCGGGAGGGACAGGCAGTACTTC